Sequencing of this T cell receptor (beta chain) was carried out in a study of T-cell reconstitution after alpha-beta-depleted transplantation in children. For TCRbeta, the library was prepared with unique molecular identifiers. TCRdb independently ran MiXCR on the PCR reads; one entry per CDR3 protein. Of about 130,000 distinct CDR3 sequences in the sample, around a tenth were seen once. To note about this clonotype: As yet, its antigen is unknown.

Study results and limitations: As was reported, about two months after transplant, alpha-beta T cells came from several hundred expanded graft clones. Newly produced T cells mostly provided counts and TCRbeta diversity after one year, as hyperexpanded clones declined.

The CDR3 consists of 16 residues. Per the germline V gene, CDR1 is MNHEY and CDR2 is SVGAGI. V dropped 4 bases and J dropped 5 bases, with 20 bases sitting between them. The sample consisted of PBMCs, mostly from graft donor cells, taken 180 days after TCRalphabeta/CD19-depleted stem cell transplant. V usage is TRBV6-5 and J usage is TRBJ1-1; TRBD1 is a possible D gene (5 bases). This TCR was recovered from a girl under three years old who had a stem cell transplant for combined immunodeficiency, so the T cells may come from the graft donor. The CDR3 loop is CASSFSMDSEGTEAFF. The CDR3 DNA reads as TGTGCCAGCAGTTTCTCGATGGACTCGGAGGGGACTGAAGCTTTCTTT.